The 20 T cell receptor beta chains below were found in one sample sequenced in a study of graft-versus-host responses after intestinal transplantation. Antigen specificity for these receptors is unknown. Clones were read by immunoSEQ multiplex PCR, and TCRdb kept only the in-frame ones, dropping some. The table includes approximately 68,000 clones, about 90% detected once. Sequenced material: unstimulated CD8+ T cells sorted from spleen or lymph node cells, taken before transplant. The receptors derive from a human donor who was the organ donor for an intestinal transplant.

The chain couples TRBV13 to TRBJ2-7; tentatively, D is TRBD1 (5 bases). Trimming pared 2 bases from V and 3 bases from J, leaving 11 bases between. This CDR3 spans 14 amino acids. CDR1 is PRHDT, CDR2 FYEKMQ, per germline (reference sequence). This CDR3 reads CASSLRGRSYEQYV. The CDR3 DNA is TGTGCCAGCAGCTTAAGGGGCAGGAGCTACGAGCAGTACGTC.

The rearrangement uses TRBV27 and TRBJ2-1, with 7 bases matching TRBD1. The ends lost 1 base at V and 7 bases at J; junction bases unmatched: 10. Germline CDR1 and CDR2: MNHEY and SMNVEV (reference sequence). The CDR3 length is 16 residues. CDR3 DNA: TGTGCCAGCAGTTTATATCAGGGGGAATCGGAGAATGAGCAGTTCTTC. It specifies CASSLYQGESENEQFF.

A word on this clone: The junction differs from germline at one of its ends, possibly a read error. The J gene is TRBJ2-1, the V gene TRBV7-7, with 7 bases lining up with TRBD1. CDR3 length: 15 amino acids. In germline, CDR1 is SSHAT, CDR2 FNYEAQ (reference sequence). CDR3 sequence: CASSLGQGVYNEQFF. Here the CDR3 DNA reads TGTGCTAGCAGCTTAGGCCAGGGGGTTTACAATGAGCAGTTCTTC.

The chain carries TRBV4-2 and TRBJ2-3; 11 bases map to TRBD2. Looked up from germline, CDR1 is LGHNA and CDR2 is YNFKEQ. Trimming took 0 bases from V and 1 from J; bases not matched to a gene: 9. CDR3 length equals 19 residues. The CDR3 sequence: CASSQDGIAGGVGTDTQYF. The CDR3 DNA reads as TGTGCCAGCAGCCAAGATGGCATAGCGGGGGGGGTTGGCACAGATACGCAGTATTTT.

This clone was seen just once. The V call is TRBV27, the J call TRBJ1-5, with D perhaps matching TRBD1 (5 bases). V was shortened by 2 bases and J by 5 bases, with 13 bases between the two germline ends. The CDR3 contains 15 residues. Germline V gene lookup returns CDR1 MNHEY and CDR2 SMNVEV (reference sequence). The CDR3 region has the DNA TGTGCCAGCAGTTTAAATCCCGGGGGACATCAGCCCCAGCATTTT. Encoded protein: CASSLNPGGHQPQHF.

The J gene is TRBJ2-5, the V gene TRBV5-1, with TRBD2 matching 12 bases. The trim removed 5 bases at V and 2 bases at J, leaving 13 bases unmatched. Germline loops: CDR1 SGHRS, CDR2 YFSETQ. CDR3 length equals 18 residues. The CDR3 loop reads CASSTLAGGLQWQETQYF. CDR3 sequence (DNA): TGCGCCAGCAGTACTCTAGCGGGGGGGCTCCAGTGGCAAGAGACCCAGTACTTC.

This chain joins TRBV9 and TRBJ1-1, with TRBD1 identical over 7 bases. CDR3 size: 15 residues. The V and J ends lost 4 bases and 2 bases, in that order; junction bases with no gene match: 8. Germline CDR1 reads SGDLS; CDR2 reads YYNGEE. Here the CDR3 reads CASSITGALNTEAFF. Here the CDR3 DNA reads TGTGCCAGCAGCATAACAGGGGCACTAAACACTGAAGCTTTCTTT.

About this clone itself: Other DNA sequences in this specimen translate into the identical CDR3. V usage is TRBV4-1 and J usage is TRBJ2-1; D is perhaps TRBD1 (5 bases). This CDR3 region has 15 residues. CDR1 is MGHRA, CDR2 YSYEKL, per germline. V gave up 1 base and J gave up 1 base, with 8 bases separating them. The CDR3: CASSQGQGSYNEQFF. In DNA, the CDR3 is TGCGCCAGCAGCCAAGGTCAGGGATCCTACAATGAGCAGTTCTTC.

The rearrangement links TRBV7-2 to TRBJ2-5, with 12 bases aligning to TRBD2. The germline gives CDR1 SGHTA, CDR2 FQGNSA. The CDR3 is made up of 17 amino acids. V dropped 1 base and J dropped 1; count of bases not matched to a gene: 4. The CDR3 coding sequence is TGTGCCAGCAGCTTAGGGTTACTAGCGGGGGGCCAAGAGACCCAGTACTTC. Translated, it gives CASSLGLLAGGQETQYF.

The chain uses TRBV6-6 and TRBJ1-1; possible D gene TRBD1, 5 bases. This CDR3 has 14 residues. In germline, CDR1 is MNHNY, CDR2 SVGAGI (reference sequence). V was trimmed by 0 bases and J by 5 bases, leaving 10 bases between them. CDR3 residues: CASSYSGPRTEAFF. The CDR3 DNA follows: TGTGCCAGCAGTTACTCGGGGCCCCGTACTGAAGCTTTCTTT.

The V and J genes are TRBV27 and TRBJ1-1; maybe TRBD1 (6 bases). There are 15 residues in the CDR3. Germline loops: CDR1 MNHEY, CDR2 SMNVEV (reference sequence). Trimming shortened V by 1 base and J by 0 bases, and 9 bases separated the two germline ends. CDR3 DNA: TGTGCCAGCAGTTTATTCGGGGGGCTGAACACTGAAGCTTTCTTT. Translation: CASSLFGGLNTEAFF.

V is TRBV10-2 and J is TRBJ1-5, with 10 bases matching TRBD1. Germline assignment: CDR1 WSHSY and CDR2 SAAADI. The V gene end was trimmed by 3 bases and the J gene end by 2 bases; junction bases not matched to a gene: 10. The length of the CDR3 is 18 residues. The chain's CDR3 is CASSDGTGEAGRNQPQHF. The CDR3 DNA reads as TGCGCCAGCAGTGACGGGACAGGGGAAGCTGGACGCAATCAGCCCCAGCATTTT.

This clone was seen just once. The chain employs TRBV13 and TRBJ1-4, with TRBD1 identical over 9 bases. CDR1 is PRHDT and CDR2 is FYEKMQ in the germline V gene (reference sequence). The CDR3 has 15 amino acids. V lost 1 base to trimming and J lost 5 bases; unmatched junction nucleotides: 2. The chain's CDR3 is CASSLEQGANEKLFF. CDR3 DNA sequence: TGTGCCAGCAGCTTAGAACAGGGGGCCAATGAAAAACTGTTTTTT.

The CDR3 here is CASSHGETQYF. CDR3 DNA: TGCGCCTCCTCCCACGGGGAGACCCAGTACTTC. This chain joins TRBV5-1 and TRBJ2-5; unclear D gene. From germline, CDR1 is SGHRS and CDR2 YFSETQ. The CDR3 is 11 amino acids. V lost 10 bases to trimming and J lost 5 bases, with 12 bases between them.

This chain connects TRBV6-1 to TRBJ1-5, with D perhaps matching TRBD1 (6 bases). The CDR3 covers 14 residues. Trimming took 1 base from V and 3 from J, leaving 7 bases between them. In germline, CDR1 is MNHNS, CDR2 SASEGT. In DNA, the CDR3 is TGTGCCAGCAGTGAAGACAGGGACAATCAGCCCCAGCATTTT. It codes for CASSEDRDNQPQHF.

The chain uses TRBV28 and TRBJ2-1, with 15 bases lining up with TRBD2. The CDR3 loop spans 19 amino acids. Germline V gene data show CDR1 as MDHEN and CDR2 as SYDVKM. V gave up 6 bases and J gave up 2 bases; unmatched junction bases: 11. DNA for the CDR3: TGTGCCAGCAGCTGGACTAGCGGGGGGGCAATGAGGACCTACAATGAGCAGTTCTTC. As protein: CASSWTSGGAMRTYNEQFF.

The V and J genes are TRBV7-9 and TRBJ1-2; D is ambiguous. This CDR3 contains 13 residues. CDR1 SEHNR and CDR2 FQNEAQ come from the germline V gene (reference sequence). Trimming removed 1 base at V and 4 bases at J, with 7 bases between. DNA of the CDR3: TGTGCCAGCAGCTTAGGAGAGGTCTATGGCTACACCTTC. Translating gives CASSLGEVYGYTF.

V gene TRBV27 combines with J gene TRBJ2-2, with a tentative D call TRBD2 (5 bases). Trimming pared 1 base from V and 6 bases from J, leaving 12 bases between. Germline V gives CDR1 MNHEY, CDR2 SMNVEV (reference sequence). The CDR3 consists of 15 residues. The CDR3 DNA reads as TGTGCCAGCAGTTTATATCGGGCGGGCTCCGGGGAGCTGTTTTTT. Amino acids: CASSLYRAGSGELFF.

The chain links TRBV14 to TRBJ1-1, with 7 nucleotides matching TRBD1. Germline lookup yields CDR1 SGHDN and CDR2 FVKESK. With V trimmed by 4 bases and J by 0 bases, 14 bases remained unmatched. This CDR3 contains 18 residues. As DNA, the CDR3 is TGTGCCAGCAGCCCAGAAACAGGGGAAGGCCCCCTGAACACTGAAGCTTTCTTT. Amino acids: CASSPETGEGPLNTEAFF.

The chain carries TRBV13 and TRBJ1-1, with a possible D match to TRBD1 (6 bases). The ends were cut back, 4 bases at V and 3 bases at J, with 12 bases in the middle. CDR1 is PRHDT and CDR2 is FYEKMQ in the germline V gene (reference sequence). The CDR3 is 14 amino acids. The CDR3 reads CASSSAGTYTEAFF. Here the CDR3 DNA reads TGTGCCAGCAGCTCAGCCGGGACATACACTGAAGCTTTCTTT.